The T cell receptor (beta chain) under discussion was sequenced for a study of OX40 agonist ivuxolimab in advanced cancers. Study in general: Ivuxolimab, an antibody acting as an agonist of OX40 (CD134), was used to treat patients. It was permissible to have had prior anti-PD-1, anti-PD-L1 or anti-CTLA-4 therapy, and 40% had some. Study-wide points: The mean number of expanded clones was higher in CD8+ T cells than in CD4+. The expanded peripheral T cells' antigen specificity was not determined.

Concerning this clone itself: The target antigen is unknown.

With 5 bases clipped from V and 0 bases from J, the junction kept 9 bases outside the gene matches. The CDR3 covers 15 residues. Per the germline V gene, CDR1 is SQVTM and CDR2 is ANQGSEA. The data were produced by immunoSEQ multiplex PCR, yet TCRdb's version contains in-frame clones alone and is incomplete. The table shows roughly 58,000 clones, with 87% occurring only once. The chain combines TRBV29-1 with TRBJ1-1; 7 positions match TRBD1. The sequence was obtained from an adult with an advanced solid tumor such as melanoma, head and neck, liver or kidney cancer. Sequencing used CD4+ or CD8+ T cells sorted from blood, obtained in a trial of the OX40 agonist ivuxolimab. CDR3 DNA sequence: TGCAGCGTTCTTCCCTTGGGACAGATGAACACTGAAGCTTTCTTT. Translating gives CSVLPLGQMNTEAFF.